The T cell receptor beta chain described here comes from a study of shared T cell receptors in the human thymus. Some clones are missing from TCRdb's copy, which holds only in-frame ones; the method was immunoSEQ multiplex PCR. The table records 700,000 to 750,000 clones, roughly 85% of them present only once. The length of the CDR3 is 14 residues. Germline V lookup: CDR1 WNHNN, CDR2 SYGVQD (reference sequence). J was trimmed by 6 bases and V by 3 bases; bases with no gene match: 6. This sample also belongs to another study, concerning human thymus T cells. That source notes: Finnish infants who were healthy and having corrective surgery for congenital heart defects made up the donors. Thymus was obtained from resections taken during corrective heart surgery. There appeared to be biased usage of V and J genes in thymic and blood repertoires. Related reports documented highly overlapping thymic repertoires among unrelated individuals.

The TCR originated in a girl younger than two with a congenital heart defect. The rearrangement uses TRBV10-1 and TRBJ2-7; 9 bases map to TRBD1. Source material: thymocytes. CDR3 amino acids: CASSDNRGRREQYF. DNA for the CDR3: TGCGCCAGCAGTGATAACAGGGGGCGACGCGAGCAGTACTTC.